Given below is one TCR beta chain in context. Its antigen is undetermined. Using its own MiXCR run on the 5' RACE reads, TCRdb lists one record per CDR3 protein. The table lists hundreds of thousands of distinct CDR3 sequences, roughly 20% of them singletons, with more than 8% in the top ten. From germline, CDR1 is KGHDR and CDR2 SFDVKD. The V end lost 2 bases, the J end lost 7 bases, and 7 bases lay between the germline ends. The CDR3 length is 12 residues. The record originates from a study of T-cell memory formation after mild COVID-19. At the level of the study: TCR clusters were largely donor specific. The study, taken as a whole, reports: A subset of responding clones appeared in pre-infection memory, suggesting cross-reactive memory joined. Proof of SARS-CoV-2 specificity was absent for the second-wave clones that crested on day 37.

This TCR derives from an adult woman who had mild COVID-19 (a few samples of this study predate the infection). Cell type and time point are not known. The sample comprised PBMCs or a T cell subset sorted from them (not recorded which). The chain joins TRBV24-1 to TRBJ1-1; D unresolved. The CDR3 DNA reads TGTGCCACCAGTGATTACGGATTTGAAGCTTTCTTT. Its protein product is CATSDYGFEAFF.